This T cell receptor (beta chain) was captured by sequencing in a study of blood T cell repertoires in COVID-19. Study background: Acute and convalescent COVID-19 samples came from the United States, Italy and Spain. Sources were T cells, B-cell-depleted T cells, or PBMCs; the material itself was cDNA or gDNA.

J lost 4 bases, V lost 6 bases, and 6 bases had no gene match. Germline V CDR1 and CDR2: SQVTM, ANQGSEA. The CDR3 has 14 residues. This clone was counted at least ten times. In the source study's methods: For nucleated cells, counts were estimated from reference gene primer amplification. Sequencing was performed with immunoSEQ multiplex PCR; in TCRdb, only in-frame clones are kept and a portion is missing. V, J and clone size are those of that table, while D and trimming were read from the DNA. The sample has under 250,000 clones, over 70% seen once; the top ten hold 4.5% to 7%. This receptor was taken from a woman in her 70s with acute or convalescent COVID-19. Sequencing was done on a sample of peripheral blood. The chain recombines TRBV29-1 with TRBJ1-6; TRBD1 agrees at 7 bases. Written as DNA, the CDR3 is TGCAGCGTACGGGACAGCGGATATAATTCACCCCTCCACTTT. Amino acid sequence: CSVRDSGYNSPLHF.